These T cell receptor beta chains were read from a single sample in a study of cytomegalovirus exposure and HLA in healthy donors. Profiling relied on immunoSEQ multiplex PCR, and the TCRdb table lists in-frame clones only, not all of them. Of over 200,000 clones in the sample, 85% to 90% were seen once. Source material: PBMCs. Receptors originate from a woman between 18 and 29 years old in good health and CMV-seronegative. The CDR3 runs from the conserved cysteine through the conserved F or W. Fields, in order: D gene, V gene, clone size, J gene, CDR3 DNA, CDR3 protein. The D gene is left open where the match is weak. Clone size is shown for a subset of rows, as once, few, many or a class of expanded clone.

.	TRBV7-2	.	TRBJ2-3	TGTGCCAGCAGCAAACAGTACACAGATACGCAGTATTTT	CASSKQYTDTQYF
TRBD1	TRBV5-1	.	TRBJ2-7	TGCGCCAGCAGCTTGGTGGGACAGGGCTACGAGCAGTACTTC	CASSLVGQGYEQYF
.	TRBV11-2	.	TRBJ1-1	TGTGCCAGCAGCTTCTCGGGTAACACTGAAGCTTTCTTT	CASSFSGNTEAFF
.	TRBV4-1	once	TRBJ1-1	TGCGCCAGCAGCCATCCCATGAGGGGGTTCACTGAAGCTTTCTTT	CASSHPMRGFTEAFF
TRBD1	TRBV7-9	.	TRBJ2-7	TGTGCCAGCAGCCGGGACAGGCCCTACGAGCAGTACTTC	CASSRDRPYEQYF
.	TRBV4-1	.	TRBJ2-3	TGCGCCAGCAGCCAAGCTAGGACAGACACAGATACGCAGTATTTT	CASSQARTDTDTQYF
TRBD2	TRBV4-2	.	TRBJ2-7	TGTGCCAGCAGCCAGCGGACTAGCGGGTACGAGCAGTACTTC	CASSQRTSGYEQYF
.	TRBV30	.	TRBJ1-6	TGTGCCTGGAGCGCCCAGGGGCTGGTATCCTATAATTCACCCCTCCACTTT	CAWSAQGLVSYNSPLHF
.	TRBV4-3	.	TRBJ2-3	TGCGCCAGCACCCTAGCTCATGATTTCACAGATACGCAGTATTTT	CASTLAHDFTDTQYF
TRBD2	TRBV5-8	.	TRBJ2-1	TGTGCCAGCAGCTTGGCTTTGGGACTAGCGGGGAGTTACAATGAGCAGTTCTTC	CASSLALGLAGSYNEQFF
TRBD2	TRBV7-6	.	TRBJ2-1	TGTGCCAGCAGCTTTGGGGAGGGCGATGAGCAGTTCTTC	CASSFGEGDEQFF
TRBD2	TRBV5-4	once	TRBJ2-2	TGTGCCAGCAGCCAGCCCGGGGGGGCCGCGAACACCGGGGAGCTGTTTTTT	CASSQPGGAANTGELFF
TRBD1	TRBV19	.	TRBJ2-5	TGTGCCAGTAGTATTTCATATAACAGGGGGTTAAAAGAGACCCAGTACTTC	CASSISYNRGLKETQYF
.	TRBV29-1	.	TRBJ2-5	TGCAGCGGAGGACAGGGAGGGCAAGAGACCCAGTACTTC	CSGGQGGQETQYF
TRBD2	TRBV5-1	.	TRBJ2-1	TGCGCCAGCAGCTTGGATAGCGGGAGTTACAATGAGCAGTTCTTC	CASSLDSGSYNEQFF
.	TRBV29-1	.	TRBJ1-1	TGCAGCGTTGTATGGGGGCGTAGCACTGAAGCTTTCTTT	CSVVWGRSTEAFF
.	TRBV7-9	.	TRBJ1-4	TGTGCCAGCAGCTTGGGGGACAATGAAGAACTGTTTTTT	CASSLGDNEELFF
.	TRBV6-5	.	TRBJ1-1	TGTGCCAGCAGTGATAAAGGCAGACTCACTGAAGCTTTCTTT	CASSDKGRLTEAFF
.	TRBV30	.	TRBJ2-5	TGTGCCTGGAGTGTACAAGCGGAGGCGACCCAGTACTTC	CAWSVQAEATQYF
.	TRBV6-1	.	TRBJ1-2	TGTGCCAGCGCTTCGGTTAACTATGGCTACACCTTC	CASASVNYGYTF
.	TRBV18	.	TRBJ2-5	TGTGCCAGCTCACCACTGGACAGACAAGAGACCCAGTACTTC	CASSPLDRQETQYF
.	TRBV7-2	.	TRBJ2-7	TGTGCCAGCAGCTTTTCCGAGAGGTCCTACGAGCAGTACTTC	CASSFSERSYEQYF
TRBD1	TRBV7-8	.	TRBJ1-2	TGTGCCAGCAGCTTAGCGCAGAGGGGGCGAGGGTATGGCTACACCTTC	CASSLAQRGRGYGYTF
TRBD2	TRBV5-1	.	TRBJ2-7	TGCGCCAGCACAGGAGCGGGAGGCAGCGAGCAGTACTTC	CASTGAGGSEQYF
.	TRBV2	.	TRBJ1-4	TGTGCCAGCAGGGGGGGGATAGGGGCAACTAATGAAAAACTGTTTTTT	CASRGGIGATNEKLFF
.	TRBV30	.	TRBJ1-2	TGTGCCTGGAGTGTGGTCAGGGAGGGTGGCTACACCTTC	CAWSVVREGGYTF
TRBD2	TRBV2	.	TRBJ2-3	TGTGCCACCGGGCTAGCGGGAAACACGGATACGCAGTATTTT	CATGLAGNTDTQYF
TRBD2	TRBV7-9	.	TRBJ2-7	TGTGCCAGCAGACCGATTAGCGGGACGAGCTCCTACGAGCAGTACTTC	CASRPISGTSSYEQYF
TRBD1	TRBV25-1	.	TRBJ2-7	TGTGCCAGCCAAAACCAGGGGGTCTCCTACGAGCAGTACTTC	CASQNQGVSYEQYF
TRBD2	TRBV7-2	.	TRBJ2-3	TGTGCCAGCAGCCCGACTTGGCGGGGGACAGATACGCAGTATTTT	CASSPTWRGTDTQYF
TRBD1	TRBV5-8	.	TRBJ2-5	TGTGCCAGCAGCTTGGACCGGGACAGGGGGCAGGAGACCCAGTACTTC	CASSLDRDRGQETQYF
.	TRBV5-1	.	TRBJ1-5	TGCGCCAGCAGCTTCGCTTGGACAGAAAATAGCAATCAGCCCCAGCATTTT	CASSFAWTENSNQPQHF
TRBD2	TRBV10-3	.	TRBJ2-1	TGTGCCATCAGTGAGTCCCTAGCGGGGGCATCCTACAATGAGCAGTTCTTC	CAISESLAGASYNEQFF
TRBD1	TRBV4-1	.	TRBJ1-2	TGCGCCAGCAGCCGAGGGGGCAGGGGATACTATGGCTACACCTTC	CASSRGGRGYYGYTF
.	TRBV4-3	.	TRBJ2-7	TGCGCCAGCAGCCAAGATAGGATAGGCAATGGGGGGTACGAGCAGTACTTC	CASSQDRIGNGGYEQYF
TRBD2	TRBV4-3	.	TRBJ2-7	TGCGCCAGCAGCCAGGGCCTCGGCGGGGACTACCTGACCTACGAGCAGTACTTC	CASSQGLGGDYLTYEQYF
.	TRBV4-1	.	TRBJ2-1	TGCGCCAGCAGCCAAGTGCGACAGCCCTACAATGAGCAGTTCTTC	CASSQVRQPYNEQFF
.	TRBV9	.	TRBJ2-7	TGTGCCAGCAGCGTAGACATGGACAGCTCCTACGAGCAGTACTTC	CASSVDMDSSYEQYF
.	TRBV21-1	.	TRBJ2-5	TGTGCCAGCAGCAAAGATGTAGCGGGAGACGAGACCCAGTACTTC	CASSKDVAGDETQYF
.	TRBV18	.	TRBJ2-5	TGTGCCAGCTCACCAGATAGGGGAGAGACCCAGTACTTC	CASSPDRGETQYF
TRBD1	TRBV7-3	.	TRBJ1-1	TGTGCCAGCAGCGCGGACAGGGGGCCGAACACTGAAGCTTTCTTT	CASSADRGPNTEAFF
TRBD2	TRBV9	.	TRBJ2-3	TGTGCCAGCACCTCACCCAGCGGGGGGTACGCAGATACGCAGTATTTT	CASTSPSGGYADTQYF
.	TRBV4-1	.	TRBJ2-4	TGCGCCAGCAGCCAAGGGGATCAGGGGTTGGACATTCAGTACTTC	CASSQGDQGLDIQYF
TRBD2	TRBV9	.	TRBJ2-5	TGTGCCAGCAGCAACCCCGGGACTAGCGAGGAGACCCAGTACTTC	CASSNPGTSEETQYF
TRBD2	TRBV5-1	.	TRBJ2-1	TGCGCCAGCAGCTCTGACCGTACACTAGCGGGAGGATTTAATGAGCAGTTCTTC	CASSSDRTLAGGFNEQFF
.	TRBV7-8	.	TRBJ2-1	TGTGCCAGCAGCTTAGCCCCAAAAATTAGCTCCTACAATGAGCAGTTCTTC	CASSLAPKISSYNEQFF
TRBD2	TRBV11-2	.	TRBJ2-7	TGTGCCAGCAGCTTAGTGGCAGCGGGAGTGATCCTCGAGCAGTACTTC	CASSLVAAGVILEQYF
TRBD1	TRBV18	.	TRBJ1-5	TGTGCCAGCTCGCGGACAGGGGATGGTCAGCCCCAGCATTTT	CASSRTGDGQPQHF
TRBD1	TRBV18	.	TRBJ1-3	TGTGCCAGCTCGACGGGACAGATCTCTGGAAACACCATATATTTT	CASSTGQISGNTIYF
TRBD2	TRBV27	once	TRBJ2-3	TGTGCCAGCAGTCGAGTAGCGGGGGGGATGGGGGATACGCAGTATTTT	CASSRVAGGMGDTQYF
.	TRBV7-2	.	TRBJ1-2	TGTGCCAGCAGCTTAGCGCTAGCTAACTATGGCTACACCTTC	CASSLALANYGYTF
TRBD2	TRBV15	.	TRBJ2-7	TGTGCCACCAGCAGAGATACCGGGGGGGGCGAGCAGTACTTC	CATSRDTGGGEQYF
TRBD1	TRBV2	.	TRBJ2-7	TGTGCCAGCAGGGATAGGACAGGGGGCTACGAGCAGTACTTC	CASRDRTGGYEQYF